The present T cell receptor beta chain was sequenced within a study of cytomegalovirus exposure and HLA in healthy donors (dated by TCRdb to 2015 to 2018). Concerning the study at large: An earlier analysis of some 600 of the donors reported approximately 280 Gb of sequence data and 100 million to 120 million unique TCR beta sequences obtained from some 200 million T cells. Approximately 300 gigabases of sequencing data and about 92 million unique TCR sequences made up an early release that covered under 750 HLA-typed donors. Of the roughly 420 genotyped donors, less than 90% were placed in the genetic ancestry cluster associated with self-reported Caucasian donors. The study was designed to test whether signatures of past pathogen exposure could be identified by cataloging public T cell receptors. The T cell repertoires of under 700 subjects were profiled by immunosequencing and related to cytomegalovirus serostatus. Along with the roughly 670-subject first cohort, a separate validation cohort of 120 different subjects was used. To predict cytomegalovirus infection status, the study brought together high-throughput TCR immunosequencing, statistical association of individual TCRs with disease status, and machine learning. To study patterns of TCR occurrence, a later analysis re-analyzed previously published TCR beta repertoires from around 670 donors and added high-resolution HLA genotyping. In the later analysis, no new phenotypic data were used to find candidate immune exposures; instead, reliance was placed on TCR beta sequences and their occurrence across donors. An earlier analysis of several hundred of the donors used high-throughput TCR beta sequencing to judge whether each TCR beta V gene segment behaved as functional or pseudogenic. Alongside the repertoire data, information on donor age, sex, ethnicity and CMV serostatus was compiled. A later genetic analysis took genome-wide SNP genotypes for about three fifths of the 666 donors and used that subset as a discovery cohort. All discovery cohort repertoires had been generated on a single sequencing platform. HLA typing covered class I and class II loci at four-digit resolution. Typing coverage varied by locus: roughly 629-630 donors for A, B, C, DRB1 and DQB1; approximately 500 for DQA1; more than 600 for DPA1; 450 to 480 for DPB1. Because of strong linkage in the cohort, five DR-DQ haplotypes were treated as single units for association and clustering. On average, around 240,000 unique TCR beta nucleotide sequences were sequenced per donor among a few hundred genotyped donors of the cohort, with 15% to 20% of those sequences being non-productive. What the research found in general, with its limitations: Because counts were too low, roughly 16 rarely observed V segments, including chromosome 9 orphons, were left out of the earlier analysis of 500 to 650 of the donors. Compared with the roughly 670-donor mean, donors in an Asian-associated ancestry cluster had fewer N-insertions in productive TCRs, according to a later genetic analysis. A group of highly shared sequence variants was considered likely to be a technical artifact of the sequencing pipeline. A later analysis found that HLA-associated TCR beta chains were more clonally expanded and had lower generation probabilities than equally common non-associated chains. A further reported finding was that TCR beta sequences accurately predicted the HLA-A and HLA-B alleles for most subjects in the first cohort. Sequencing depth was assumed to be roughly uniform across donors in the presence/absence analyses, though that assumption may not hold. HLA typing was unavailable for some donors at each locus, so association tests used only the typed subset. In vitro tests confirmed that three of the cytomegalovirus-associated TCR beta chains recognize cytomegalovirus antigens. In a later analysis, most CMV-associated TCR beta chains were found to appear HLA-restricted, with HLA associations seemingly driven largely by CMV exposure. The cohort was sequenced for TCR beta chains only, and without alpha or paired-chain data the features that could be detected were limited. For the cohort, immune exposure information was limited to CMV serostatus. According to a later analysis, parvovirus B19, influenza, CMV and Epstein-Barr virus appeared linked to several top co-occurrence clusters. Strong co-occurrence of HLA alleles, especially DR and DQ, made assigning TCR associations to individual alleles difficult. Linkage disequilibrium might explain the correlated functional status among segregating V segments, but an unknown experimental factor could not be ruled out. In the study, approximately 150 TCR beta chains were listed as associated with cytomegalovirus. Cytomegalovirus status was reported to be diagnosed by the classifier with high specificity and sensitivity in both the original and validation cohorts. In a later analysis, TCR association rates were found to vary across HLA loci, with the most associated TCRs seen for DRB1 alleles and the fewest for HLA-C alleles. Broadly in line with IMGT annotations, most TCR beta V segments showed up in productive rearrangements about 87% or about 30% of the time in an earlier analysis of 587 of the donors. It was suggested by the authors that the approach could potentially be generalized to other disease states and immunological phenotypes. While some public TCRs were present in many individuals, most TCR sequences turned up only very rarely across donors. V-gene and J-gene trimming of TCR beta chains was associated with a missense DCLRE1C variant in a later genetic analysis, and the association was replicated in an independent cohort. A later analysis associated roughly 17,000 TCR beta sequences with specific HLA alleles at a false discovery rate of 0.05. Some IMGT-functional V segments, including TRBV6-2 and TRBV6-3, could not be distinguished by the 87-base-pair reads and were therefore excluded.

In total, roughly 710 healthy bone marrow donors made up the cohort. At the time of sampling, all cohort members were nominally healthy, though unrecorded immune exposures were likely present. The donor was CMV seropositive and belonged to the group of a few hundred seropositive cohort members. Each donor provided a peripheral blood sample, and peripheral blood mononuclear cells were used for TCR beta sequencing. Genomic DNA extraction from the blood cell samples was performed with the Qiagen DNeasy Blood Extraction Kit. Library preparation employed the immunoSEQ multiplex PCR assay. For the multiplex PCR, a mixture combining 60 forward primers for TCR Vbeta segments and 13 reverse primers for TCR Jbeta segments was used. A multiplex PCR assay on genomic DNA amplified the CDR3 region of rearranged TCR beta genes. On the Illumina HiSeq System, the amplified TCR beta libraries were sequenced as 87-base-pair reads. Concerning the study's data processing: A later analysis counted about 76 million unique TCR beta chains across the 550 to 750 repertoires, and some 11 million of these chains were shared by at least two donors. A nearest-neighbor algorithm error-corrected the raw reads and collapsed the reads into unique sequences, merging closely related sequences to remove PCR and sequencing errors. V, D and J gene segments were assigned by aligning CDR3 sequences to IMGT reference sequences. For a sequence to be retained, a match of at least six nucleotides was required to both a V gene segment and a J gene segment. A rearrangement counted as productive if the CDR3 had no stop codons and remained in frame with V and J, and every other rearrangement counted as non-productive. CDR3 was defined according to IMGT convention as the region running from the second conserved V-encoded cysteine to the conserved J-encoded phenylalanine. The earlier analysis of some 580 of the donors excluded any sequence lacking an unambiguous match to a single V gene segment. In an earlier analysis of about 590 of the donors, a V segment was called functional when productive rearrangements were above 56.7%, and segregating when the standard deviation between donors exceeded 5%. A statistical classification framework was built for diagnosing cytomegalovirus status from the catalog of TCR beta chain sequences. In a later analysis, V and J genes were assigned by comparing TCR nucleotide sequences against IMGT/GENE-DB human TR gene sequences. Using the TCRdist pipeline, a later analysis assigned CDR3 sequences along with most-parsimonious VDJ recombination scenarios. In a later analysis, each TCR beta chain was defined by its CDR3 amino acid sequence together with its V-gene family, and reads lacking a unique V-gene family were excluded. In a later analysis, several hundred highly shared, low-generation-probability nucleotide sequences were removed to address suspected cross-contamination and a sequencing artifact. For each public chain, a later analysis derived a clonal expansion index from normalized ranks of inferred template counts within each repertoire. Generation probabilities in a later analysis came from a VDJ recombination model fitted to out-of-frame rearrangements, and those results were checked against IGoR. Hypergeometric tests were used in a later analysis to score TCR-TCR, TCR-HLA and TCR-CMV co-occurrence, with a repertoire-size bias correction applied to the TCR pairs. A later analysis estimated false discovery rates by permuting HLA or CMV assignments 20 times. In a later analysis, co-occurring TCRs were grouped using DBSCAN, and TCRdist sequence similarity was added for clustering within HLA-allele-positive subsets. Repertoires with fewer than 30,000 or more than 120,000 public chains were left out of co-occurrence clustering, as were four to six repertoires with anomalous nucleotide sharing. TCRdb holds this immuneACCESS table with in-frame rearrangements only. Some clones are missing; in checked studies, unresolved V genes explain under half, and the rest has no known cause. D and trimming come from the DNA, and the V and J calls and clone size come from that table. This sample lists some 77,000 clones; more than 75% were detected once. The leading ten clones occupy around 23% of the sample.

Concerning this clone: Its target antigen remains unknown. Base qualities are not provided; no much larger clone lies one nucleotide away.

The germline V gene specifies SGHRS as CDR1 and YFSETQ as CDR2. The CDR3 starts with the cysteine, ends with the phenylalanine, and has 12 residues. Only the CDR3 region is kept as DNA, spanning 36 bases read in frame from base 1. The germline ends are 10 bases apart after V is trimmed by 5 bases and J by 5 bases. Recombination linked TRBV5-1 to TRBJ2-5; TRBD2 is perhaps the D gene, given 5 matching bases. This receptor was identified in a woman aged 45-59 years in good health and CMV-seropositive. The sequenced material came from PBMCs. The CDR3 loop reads CASRRPGETQYF. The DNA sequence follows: TGCGCCAGCAGGCGACCGGGGGAGACCCAGTACTTC.